This entry lists 28 T cell receptor beta chains sequenced from one sample in a study of vaccination effects on CD4 cells after COVID-19. Data came from immunoSEQ multiplex PCR; TCRdb stores just in-frame clones and leaves some out. The top ten clones hold about 1.2% of a sample with some 70,000 clones, about 80% of them seen once. Antigen-specific CD4+ T cells were expanded with viral peptide pools in the ViraFEST assay before sequencing. The culture ran for 9 to 11 days, and then CD4+ T cells were isolated. Every participant took two doses of the BNT162b2 or mRNA-1273 vaccine. These TCRs' antigens remain unknown. Sequenced material: CD4+ T cells from PBMCs cultured with HCoV-229E spike peptides, taken after COVID-19 vaccination. These receptors were taken from a human donor who received a COVID-19 vaccine.

This chain joins TRBV19 and TRBJ1-1; D may be TRBD1 (5 bases). The length of the CDR3 is 12 residues. The V gene's germline CDR1 is LNHDA and CDR2 SQIVND (reference sequence). Trimming stripped 6 bases from V and 11 bases from J, with 16 bases between. The CDR3 nucleotides read TGTGCCAGTAGCCGAGTAGGCGGGACGGCTTTCTTT. Encoded protein: CASSRVGGTAFF.

The chain employs TRBV28 and TRBJ1-4; possible D gene TRBD1, 5 bases. Per germline, CDR1 MDHEN and CDR2 SYDVKM. V lost 6 bases, J lost 0 bases, and 11 bases lay in between. The CDR3 loop spans 15 amino acids. CDR3 residues: CASRGGVATNEKLFF. For the CDR3, the DNA is TGTGCCAGCAGGGGGGGGGTAGCAACTAATGAAAAACTGTTTTTT.

The chain has TRBV5-8 and TRBJ2-5; 9 positions match TRBD2. J was trimmed by 1 base and V by 4 bases; bases with no gene match: 8. The CDR3 has 16 residues. CDR1 SGHTS and CDR2 YDEGEE come from the germline V gene. The CDR3 region is CASSRNKGLAQETQYF. In DNA, the CDR3 is TGTGCCAGCAGCCGAAACAAGGGACTAGCCCAAGAGACCCAGTACTTC.

The V call is TRBV7-9, the J call TRBJ2-5; 11 positions agree with TRBD1. Germline lookup yields CDR1 SEHNR and CDR2 FQNEAQ (reference sequence). The CDR3 spans 13 residues. The trim removed 5 bases at V and 4 bases at J, leaving 0 bases unmatched. As DNA, the CDR3 is TGTGCCAGCAGCGGGACAGGGGGAGAGACCCAGTACTTC. This sequence encodes CASSGTGGETQYF.

The chain links TRBV18 to TRBJ2-3; a possible D gene is TRBD1 (5 bases). V gave up 6 bases and J gave up 0 bases, with 10 bases separating them. CDR1 is KGHSH and CDR2 is LQKENI in the germline V gene. This CDR3 has 14 residues. CDR3 in DNA: TGTGCCAGCTCGCAGGGTGCTAGCACAGATACGCAGTATTTT. Its protein product is CASSQGASTDTQYF.

This clone has only a few counts. V usage is TRBV10-1 and J usage is TRBJ1-2; 7 positions agree with TRBD1. J lost 8 bases, V lost 5 bases, and 8 bases had no gene match. This CDR3 spans 13 amino acids. The germline V gene has CDR1 WNHNN and CDR2 SYGVQD (reference sequence). This chain's CDR3 is CASSLGQDGGYTF. DNA of the CDR3: TGCGCCAGCAGTCTCGGACAGGACGGGGGCTACACCTTC.

This clone has only a few counts. The rearrangement links TRBV7-2 to TRBJ2-4; 8 bases map to TRBD2. This CDR3 spans 17 amino acids. The ends lost 8 bases at V and 8 bases at J; junction bases unmatched: 20. Germline assignment: CDR1 SGHTA and CDR2 FQGNSA. The CDR3 sequence is CASASNLERGRWDIQYF. CDR3 bases: TGTGCCAGCGCATCCAACCTCGAGCGGGGGCGGTGGGACATTCAGTACTTC.

The chain uses TRBV5-4 and TRBJ2-5, with 7 positions matching TRBD1. Germline V gives CDR1 SGHNT, CDR2 YYREEE (reference sequence). This CDR3 comprises 15 residues. V shed 5 bases, J shed 1 base, and the junction held 8 bases outside the gene matches. The chain's CDR3 is CASSKDRVTQETQYF. The CDR3 coding sequence is TGTGCCAGCAGTAAAGACAGGGTCACCCAAGAGACCCAGTACTTC.

The chain links TRBV7-8 to TRBJ2-1, with 10 nucleotides matching TRBD2. J gave up 14 bases and V 0 bases, and 7 bases lay outside the gene matches. Germline V gene lookup returns CDR1 SGHVS and CDR2 FQNEAQ. This CDR3 region has 14 residues. This chain's CDR3 is CASSLARGLAMEFF. The CDR3 DNA sequence: TGTGCCAGCAGCTTAGCCCGGGGACTAGCGATGGAGTTCTTC.

The chain is built from TRBV7-2 and TRBJ1-6; 7 bases match TRBD1. With 5 bases clipped from V and 8 bases from J, the junction kept 6 bases outside the gene matches. Looked up from germline, CDR1 is SGHTA and CDR2 is FQGNSA. The CDR3 sequence is 14 residues long. The CDR3 sequence: CASSTRQGYSPLHF. Written as DNA, the CDR3 is TGTGCCAGCAGCACCCGACAGGGCTATTCACCCCTCCACTTT.

V gene TRBV6-1 combines with J gene TRBJ2-7; D assignment may be TRBD1 or TRBD2 (5 bases each). This CDR3 comprises 15 residues. Trimming took 3 bases from V and 0 from J, leaving 12 bases between them. CDR1 and CDR2 (germline): MNHNS, SASEGT. CDR3 protein: CASSEWDVSSYEQYV. CDR3 coding DNA: TGTGCCAGCAGTGAGTGGGACGTGAGCTCCTACGAGCAGTACGTC.

The chain combines TRBV7-9 with TRBJ1-1; 12 bases are shared with TRBD1. The CDR3 runs to 16 residues. Germline V CDR1 and CDR2: SEHNR, FQNEAQ (reference sequence). The V segment lost 10 bases and the J segment 1 base; nucleotides outside the gene matches: 10. CDR3 residues: CATLPGQGARNTEAFF. The CDR3 DNA sequence: TGTGCCACCCTCCCGGGACAGGGGGCAAGGAACACTGAAGCTTTCTTT.

J is TRBJ1-3 and V is TRBV24-1, with TRBD1 as a possible D gene (5 bases). The CDR3 runs to 15 residues. With 5 bases removed from V and 0 bases from J, the gap between germline ends came to 10 bases. Germline lookup yields CDR1 KGHDR and CDR2 SFDVKD. CDR3 nucleotides: TGTGCCACCAGTGTAGGGGAAAGCTCTGGAAACACCATATATTTT. Residues: CATSVGESSGNTIYF.

This rearrangement joins TRBV29-1 to TRBJ1-5; 9 nucleotides agree with TRBD1. Germline CDR1 and CDR2: SQVTM and ANQGSEA. Germline trimming cut 4 bases from V and 7 bases from J; bases unmatched to any gene: 5. This CDR3 has 13 residues. CDR3 in DNA: TGCAGCGTTGGGGACAGGGTCGGACAGCCCCAGCATTTT. This codes for CSVGDRVGQPQHF. The full variable domain, its missing parts supplied by reference TRBV29-1 and TRBJ1-5, is SAVISQKPSRDICQRGTSLTIQCQVDSQVTMMFWYRQQPGQSLTLIATANQGSEATYESGFVIDKFPISRPNLTFSTLTVSNMSPEDSSIYLCSVGDRVGQPQHFGDGTRLSIL.

The rearrangement uses TRBV6-5 and TRBJ2-7; a possible D gene is TRBD1 (5 bases). Trimming pared 6 bases from V and 4 bases from J, leaving 19 bases between. This CDR3 is 15 amino acids long. Per germline, CDR1 MNHEY and CDR2 SVGAGI. CDR3 protein: CASSRRSEKGYEQYV. The CDR3, as DNA: TGTGCCAGCAGCCGCAGATCCGAGAAGGGGTACGAGCAGTACGTC.

This chain joins TRBV2 and TRBJ1-6; 12 positions match TRBD1. The CDR3 totals 15 residues. Germline CDR1 SNHLY, CDR2 FYNNEI. V dropped 8 bases and J dropped 7; count of bases not matched to a gene: 6. DNA for the CDR3: TGTGCCAGCCGCGGGACAGGGGGCTTCAATTCACCCCTCCACTTT. Protein product: CASRGTGGFNSPLHF.

The chain carries TRBV12-3 or TRBV12-4 and TRBJ2-1; D is ambiguous. The CDR3 consists of 11 residues. The CDR3 coding sequence is TGTGTCTCCAGCTCCTACAATGAGCAGTTCTTC. This gives the protein CVSSSYNEQFF.

The table lists this clone with a few counts. V is TRBV7-3 and J is TRBJ2-1; 13 bases line up with TRBD2. Germline CDR1 and CDR2: SGHTA and FQGTGA. After removal of 4 bases from V and 5 bases from J, the junction contained 2 bases not matched to a gene. The CDR3 has 15 residues. Here the CDR3 DNA reads TGTGCCAGCAGCTGGGGACTAGCGGGAAACAATGAGCAGTTCTTC. It encodes CASSWGLAGNNEQFF. Full variable domain (remainder filled in from reference TRBV7-3 and TRBJ2-1): GAGVSQTPSNKVTEKGKYVELRCDPISGHTALYWYRQSLGQGPEFLIYFQGTGAADDSGLPNDRFFAVRPEGSVSTLKIQRTERGDSAVYLCASSWGLAGNNEQFFGPGTRLTVL.

J is TRBJ1-6 and V is TRBV27; 8 nucleotides align to TRBD1. Per germline, CDR1 MNHEY and CDR2 SMNVEV (reference sequence). The CDR3 length is 16 residues. V was pared by 5 bases and J by 6 bases, with 9 bases of the junction left unmatched. The CDR3 is CASSDRGGEFNSPLHF. CDR3 DNA sequence: TGTGCCAGCAGTGACAGGGGAGGCGAATTTAATTCACCCCTCCACTTT.

This clone occurred a few times. The V call is TRBV27, the J call TRBJ1-4; D is uncertain. The CDR3 length is 13 residues. CDR1 is MNHEY, CDR2 SMNVEV, per germline (reference sequence). The V gene lost 8 bases and the J gene lost 4 bases, with 11 bases spanning the gap. The CDR3: CASSKQLNEKLFF. The DNA for the CDR3 is TGTGCCAGCTCGAAACAGCTTAATGAAAAACTGTTTTTT.

This clone was detected only a few times. The chain employs TRBV28 and TRBJ1-2, with TRBD1 matching over 9 bases. CDR1 is MDHEN and CDR2 is SYDVKM in the germline V gene. The CDR3 extends over 20 amino acids. Germline trimming cut 4 bases from V and 2 bases from J; bases unmatched to any gene: 20. The CDR3 DNA is TGTGCCAGCAGTTCAACTCACCCCCTGCAGCGACAGGGGGGGAACTATGGCTACACCTTC. As protein: CASSSTHPLQRQGGNYGYTF.

The rearrangement joins TRBV3-1 (or the pseudogene TRBV3-2) to TRBJ2-5, with D perhaps being TRBD1 or TRBD2 (5 bases each). The V gene's germline CDR1 is LGHDT and CDR2 YNNKEL (reference sequence). This CDR3 contains 12 residues. The V and J ends lost 0 bases and 8 bases respectively, with 7 bases between them. The CDR3 loop reads CASSQDRDTQYF. The CDR3 region has the DNA TGTGCCAGCAGCCAAGATAGGGACACCCAGTACTTC.

The chain recombines TRBV6-1 with TRBJ1-4; TRBD1 matches at 9 bases. Germline V gene lookup returns CDR1 MNHNS and CDR2 SASEGT. V was pared by 4 bases and J by 5 bases, with 8 bases of the junction left unmatched. This CDR3 is built from 16 residues. Here the CDR3 reads CASSVGSGTGNEKLFF. In DNA, the CDR3 is TGTGCCAGCAGTGTAGGTTCTGGGACAGGGAATGAAAAACTGTTTTTT.

The chain links TRBV7-8 to TRBJ1-1; perhaps TRBD1 as D (5 bases). Trimming took off 6 bases at V and 3 bases at J, with 14 bases between the two ends. The CDR3 sequence is 14 residues long. Germline lookup yields CDR1 SGHVS and CDR2 FQNEAQ. In nucleotides, the CDR3 is TGTGCCAGCAGTTATACTAGGGGAGACACTGAAGCTTTCTTT. Translation gives CASSYTRGDTEAFF. Using reference TRBV7-8 and TRBJ1-1 for the parts outside the CDR3, the full variable domain is GAGVSQSPRYKVAKRGQDVALRCDPISGHVSLFWYQQALGQGPEFLTYFQNEAQLDKSGLPSDRFFAERPEGSVSTLKIQRTQQEDSAVYLCASSYTRGDTEAFFGQGTRLTVV.

This clone came up a few times. The chain carries TRBV18 and TRBJ1-1; no firm D call. Germline lookup yields CDR1 KGHSH and CDR2 LQKENI. CDR3 length equals 15 residues. Trimming stripped 2 bases from V and 2 bases from J, with 12 bases between. The DNA for the CDR3 is TGTGCCAGCTCACCAATATCGGGGAGAAACACTGAAGCTTTCTTT. Encoded protein: CASSPISGRNTEAFF.

The chain carries TRBV3-1 (or the pseudogene TRBV3-2) and TRBJ1-5; D unresolved. The CDR3 is 13 amino acids. Trimming took 3 bases from V and 3 from J, leaving 6 bases between them. Germline-derived CDR1 and CDR2 are LGHDT and YNNKEL (reference sequence). CDR3 in amino acids: CASSQQYNQPQHF. The CDR3 nucleotides are TGTGCCAGCAGCCAGCAGTACAATCAGCCCCAGCATTTT.

V usage is TRBV6-2 or TRBV6-3 and J usage is TRBJ2-1; 8 bases map to TRBD1. V lost 5 bases to trimming and J lost 1 base; unmatched junction nucleotides: 4. CDR1 is MNHEY, CDR2 SVGEGT, per germline. The CDR3 is 15 residues long. The CDR3 here is CASSTRQGSYNEQFF. The CDR3 bases are TGTGCCAGCAGTACTCGACAGGGGTCCTACAATGAGCAGTTCTTC.

This chain uses TRBV11-3 with TRBJ2-5, with TRBD1 matching 11 bases. The ends lost 5 bases at V and 4 bases at J; junction bases unmatched: 6. This CDR3 has 15 residues. Germline CDR1 SGHNT, CDR2 YENEEA. The CDR3 sequence: CASSTGQGVTETQYF. CDR3 DNA: TGTGCCAGCAGCACGGGACAGGGGGTCACAGAGACCCAGTACTTC.